These 21 T cell receptor beta chains share one sample of origin, sequenced in a study of brain metastases from non-small cell lung cancer. Generated by immunoSEQ multiplex PCR, the TCRdb table keeps only in-frame clones and is missing some. The data contain about 2,000 clones, less than 85% of them singletons. Input material: tumor-adjacent normal tissue. Every receptor here comes from a donor at least 40 years old with non-small cell lung cancer.

This sequence joins TRBV28 and TRBJ1-1; unclear D gene. Germline-derived CDR1 and CDR2 are MDHEN and SYDVKM. V was shortened by 2 bases and J by 3 bases, with 7 bases between the two germline ends. The CDR3 has 13 residues. CDR3 nucleotide sequence: TGTGCCAGCAGTTTACTTGGGTACACTGAAGCTTTCTTT. It codes for CASSLLGYTEAFF.

The rearrangement uses TRBV7-2 and TRBJ2-5; maybe TRBD2 (7 bases). The CDR3 has 14 residues. The germline CDR1 and CDR2 sequences are SGHTA and FQGNSA. V was clipped by 0 bases and J by 4 bases, with 9 bases between them. The CDR3 loop reads CASSLAGGPETQYF. The CDR3 DNA follows: TGTGCCAGCAGCTTAGCGGGGGGGCCAGAGACCCAGTACTTC.

V and J are TRBV3-1 (or the pseudogene TRBV3-2) and TRBJ2-3, with 9 positions matching TRBD1. The CDR3 is 14 residues long. Germline values: CDR1 LGHDT, CDR2 YNNKEL (reference sequence). V was clipped by 4 bases and J by 5 bases; unmatched bases: 4. The CDR3 protein is CASSLGTGLDTQYF. The CDR3 nucleotides are TGTGCCAGCAGCCTTGGGACAGGGCTAGATACGCAGTATTTT.

J is TRBJ1-2 and V is TRBV29-1; D is unclear. This CDR3 has 14 residues. Deletions cut 2 bases from V and 3 bases from J, with 13 bases between. The germline gives CDR1 SQVTM, CDR2 ANQGSEA. The CDR3 reads CSVEPFERDYGYTF. The CDR3 region has the DNA TGCAGCGTTGAACCTTTCGAACGAGACTATGGCTACACCTTC.

This clone has just one count. The genes are TRBV9 and TRBJ2-5; the match to TRBD1 covers 10 bases. The germline gives CDR1 SGDLS, CDR2 YYNGEE. V lost 0 bases and J lost 4; bases outside the gene matches: 6. The CDR3 runs to 16 residues. CDR3 sequence reads: CASSVGDRGYSETQYF. DNA of the CDR3: TGTGCCAGCAGCGTAGGGGACAGGGGTTATTCAGAGACCCAGTACTTC. Filled out from reference TRBV9 and TRBJ2-5, the complete variable domain reads DSGVTQTPKHLITATGQRVTLRCSPRSGDLSVYWYQQSLDQGLQFLIQYYNGEERAKGNILERFSAQQFPDLHSELNLSSLELGDSALYFCASSVGDRGYSETQYFGPGTRLLVL.

The chain is built from TRBV25-1 and TRBJ1-3; no clear D gene. CDR1 MGHDK and CDR2 SYGVNS come from the germline V gene. The CDR3 covers 15 residues. V gave up 5 bases and J gave up 0 bases, with 11 bases separating them. The DNA of the CDR3 is TGTGCCAGCAGTCCCCTGACACTCTCTGGAAACACCATATATTTT. This translates into CASSPLTLSGNTIYF.

The chain carries TRBV9 and TRBJ2-2; D possibly corresponds to TRBD1 (5 bases). V lost 3 bases to trimming and J lost 1 base, with 7 bases between them. CDR3 length: 14 amino acids. Per the germline V gene, CDR1 is SGDLS and CDR2 is YYNGEE. The CDR3 here is CASSEQGNTGELFF. The CDR3 DNA reads as TGTGCCAGCAGCGAGCAGGGGAACACCGGGGAGCTGTTTTTT. The entire variable domain, with the rest obtained from reference TRBV9 and TRBJ2-2, is as follows: DSGVTQTPKHLITATGQRVTLRCSPRSGDLSVYWYQQSLDQGLQFLIQYYNGEERAKGNILERFSAQQFPDLHSELNLSSLELGDSALYFCASSEQGNTGELFFGEGSRLTVL.

J is TRBJ2-7 and V is TRBV19; perhaps TRBD2 as D (6 bases). Trimming pared 4 bases from V and 3 bases from J, leaving 16 bases between. There are 15 residues in the CDR3. Germline V lookup: CDR1 LNHDA, CDR2 SQIVND (reference sequence). This CDR3 reads CASSKGPPGGYEQYF. As DNA, the CDR3 is TGTGCCAGTAGTAAGGGGCCCCCCGGGGGCTACGAGCAGTACTTC.

In this sample, this clone turned up a few times. The chain links TRBV6-5 to TRBJ2-4; 8 bases match TRBD1. CDR3 length equals 13 residues. V was clipped by 11 bases and J by 3 bases; unmatched bases: 6. Germline V gene sequence: CDR1 MNHEY, CDR2 SVGAGI. This CDR3 reads CAVRGLDKNIQYF. The CDR3 region has the DNA TGTGCCGTCAGGGGGCTGGACAAAAACATTCAGTACTTC.

CDR3 loop: CASSQEGGQGYEQYF. CDR3 in DNA: TGTGCCAGCAGCCAAGAAGGAGGACAGGGTTACGAGCAGTACTTC. V and J are TRBV4-2 and TRBJ2-7, with 8 bases lining up with TRBD1. This CDR3 comprises 15 residues. Per the germline V gene, CDR1 is LGHNA and CDR2 is YNFKEQ. The junction had 5 bases not matched to a gene; V was cut back by 0 bases and J by 4 bases.

The chain uses TRBV28 and TRBJ2-7; possibly TRBD1 for D (6 bases). Germline CDR1 and CDR2: MDHEN and SYDVKM. This CDR3 spans 13 amino acids. V lost 8 bases and J lost 1, with 12 bases in between. The CDR3 protein is CASVTGTSYEQYF. CDR3 DNA: TGTGCCAGCGTCACAGGGACATCCTACGAGCAGTACTTC.

The chain combines TRBV5-4 with TRBJ1-5; 7 bases map to TRBD1. V shed 5 bases and J 8 bases; nucleotides not matched to a gene: 10. The CDR3 consists of 14 residues. Per germline, CDR1 SGHNT and CDR2 YYREEE (reference sequence). CDR3 loop: CASRSYRGYEPQHF. CDR3 in DNA: TGTGCCAGCAGATCTTACAGGGGTTATGAGCCCCAGCATTTT.

The chain joins TRBV19 to TRBJ2-3; D gene unclear. V lost 3 bases, J lost 0 bases, and 13 bases lay in between. In germline, CDR1 is LNHDA, CDR2 SQIVND (reference sequence). This CDR3 comprises 16 residues. CDR3 amino acids: CASSIGPYSSTDTQYF. The CDR3 bases are TGTGCCAGTAGTATCGGTCCTTATTCAAGCACAGATACGCAGTATTTT.

The chain is built from TRBV10-2 and TRBJ1-5; tentatively, D is TRBD1 (5 bases). Between the trimmed V and J ends, which lost 5 bases and 2 bases, there was a span of 10 bases. CDR3 length: 14 amino acids. The germline V gene encodes CDR1 WSHSY and CDR2 SAAADI. CDR3 in amino acids: CASSPDSGNQPQHF. The CDR3 DNA follows: TGCGCCAGCAGTCCCGACAGCGGCAATCAGCCCCAGCATTTT.

V and J are TRBV18 and TRBJ1-1; no definite D call. Germline-derived CDR1 and CDR2 are KGHSH and LQKENI. V was pared by 0 bases and J by 3 bases, with 11 bases between. This CDR3 comprises 15 residues. The DNA for the CDR3 is TGTGCCAGCTCACCACCCGCCCTTCCGGACACTGAAGCTTTCTTT. Translation gives CASSPPALPDTEAFF.

CDR3 in amino acids: CASSQRQGWDTEAFF. The CDR3 DNA is TGTGCCAGCAGCCAGAGACAGGGGTGGGACACTGAAGCTTTCTTT. The rearrangement uses TRBV7-2 and TRBJ1-1; TRBD1 matches at 8 bases. CDR3 length: 15 residues. Germline V lookup: CDR1 SGHTA, CDR2 FQGNSA. Germline trimming cut 5 bases from V and 3 bases from J; bases unmatched to any gene: 8.

The V gene is TRBV19, the J gene TRBJ2-2; D unresolved. Looked up from germline, CDR1 is LNHDA and CDR2 is SQIVND (reference sequence). V dropped 1 base and J dropped 1 base, with 7 bases sitting between them. This CDR3 comprises 15 residues. CDR3: CASSIGGQNTGELFF. The DNA for the CDR3 is TGTGCCAGTAGTATAGGTGGGCAGAACACCGGGGAGCTGTTTTTT.

The V call is TRBV6-2 or TRBV6-3, the J call TRBJ2-1, with TRBD2 matching over 8 bases. CDR3 length: 14 residues. The germline V gene has CDR1 MNHEY and CDR2 SVGEGT. V was clipped by 2 bases and J by 9 bases; unmatched bases: 6. CDR3 coding DNA: TGTGCCAGCAGTTACGTGTTAGCGGGGTTTGAGCAGTTCTTC. Residues: CASSYVLAGFEQFF.

The gene calls are TRBV7-9 and TRBJ2-3; D perhaps matches TRBD2 (5 bases). Trimming cost V 5 bases and J 4 bases, with 10 bases left between them. This CDR3 comprises 13 residues. Germline V gives CDR1 SEHNR, CDR2 FQNEAQ (reference sequence). The CDR3 is CASSREPPDTQYF. The CDR3 nucleotides read TGTGCCAGCAGCCGGGAACCACCAGATACGCAGTATTTT.

V gene TRBV18 combines with J gene TRBJ2-2, with 8 bases fitting TRBD1. Germline V gene lookup returns CDR1 KGHSH and CDR2 LQKENI. Germline trimming cut 10 bases from V and 2 bases from J; bases unmatched to any gene: 9. This CDR3 spans 15 amino acids. For the CDR3, the DNA is TGTGCCATCCCAGGACAGGGCAGAAACACCGGGGAGCTGTTTTTT. It yields the protein CAIPGQGRNTGELFF.

This clone was detected once. The chain is built from TRBV9 and TRBJ2-3, with 8 bases matching TRBD1. J lost 1 base, V lost 2 bases, and 12 bases had no gene match. CDR3 length: 18 residues. The germline V gene encodes CDR1 SGDLS and CDR2 YYNGEE. CDR3 residues: CASSVSIDRGSRTDTQYF. Here the CDR3 DNA reads TGTGCCAGCAGCGTCTCGATCGACAGGGGCAGTCGCACAGATACGCAGTATTTT.